These 14 T cell receptor beta chains came from one sample sequenced in a study of blood T cells in healthy people across ages. The second PCR ran 7 to 11 cycles with a sample-barcoded 5' primer and J-beta primers. TCRdb reprocessed the 5' RACE reads via MiXCR and lists one record per CDR3 protein. The sample contains more than 500,000 distinct CDR3 sequences, 27% of which appear only once. Sequenced input: blood. These receptors were collected from a woman in her 70s in good health.

This CDR3 reads CASSVATEQLRSNEQFF. CDR3 DNA sequence: TGTGCCAGCAGCGTAGCTACTGAGCAACTGAGGTCCAATGAGCAGTTCTTC. The chain couples TRBV9 to TRBJ2-5; the D is unclear. The J call may be wrong; the DNA end is better matched by TRBJ2-1. The CDR3 is 17 residues long. Germline loops: CDR1 SGDLS, CDR2 YYNGEE.

This clonotype was counted a single time. The V gene is TRBV6-2 or TRBV6-3, the J gene TRBJ2-7; TRBD2 agrees at 9 bases. CDR3 length: 14 residues. After removal of 7 bases from V and 4 bases from J, the junction contained 8 bases not matched to a gene. Germline-derived CDR1 and CDR2 are MNHEY and SVGEGT. The CDR3 DNA reads as TGTGCCAGCACCACCAGAACTAGCGGGTACGAGCAGTACTTC. This codes for CASTTRTSGYEQYF.

The gene calls are TRBV19 and TRBJ2-1; D may be TRBD2 (6 bases). CDR3 length equals 15 residues. Germline loops: CDR1 LNHDA, CDR2 SQIVND (reference sequence). V lost 1 base, J lost 7 bases, and 14 bases lay in between. Written as DNA, the CDR3 is TGTGCCAGTAGTATAGGTGCTGGAGGGGTGAATGAGCAGTTCTTC. Protein product: CASSIGAGGVNEQFF.

This clonotype came up many times. The gene calls are TRBV20-1 and TRBJ2-3; D unclear. Per germline, CDR1 DFQATT and CDR2 SNEGSKA (reference sequence). Trimming shortened V by 3 bases and J by 1 base, and 8 bases separated the two germline ends. CDR3 length equals 13 residues. CDR3 protein: CSARVGGTDTQYF. CDR3 DNA sequence: TGCAGTGCTAGGGTGGGCGGCACAGATACGCAGTATTTT.

This chain links TRBV11-2 with TRBJ2-4; possible D gene TRBD1, 6 bases. CDR3 length: 13 amino acids. Germline-derived CDR1 and CDR2 are SGHAT and FQNNGV. Trimming cost V 1 base and J 8 bases, with 9 bases left between them. The CDR3 is CASSLGTDDIQYF. The CDR3 bases are TGTGCCAGCAGCTTAGGGACAGACGACATTCAGTACTTC.

V is TRBV9 and J is TRBJ1-2, with TRBD1 identical over 9 bases. The CDR3 is 14 residues long. CDR1 SGDLS and CDR2 YYNGEE come from the germline V gene. The V gene end was trimmed by 0 bases and the J gene end by 8 bases; junction bases not matched to a gene: 5. This CDR3 reads CASSVAQGAPGYTF. As DNA, the CDR3 is TGTGCCAGCAGCGTAGCACAGGGGGCGCCCGGCTACACCTTC.

The chain couples TRBV12-3 or TRBV12-4 to TRBJ1-5, with D maybe TRBD1 (5 bases). CDR3 size: 15 residues. Trimming shortened V by 7 bases and J by 8 bases, and 21 bases separated the two germline ends. CDR3 region: CASTSLGGYGEPQHF. The DNA for the CDR3 is TGTGCCAGCACTTCACTGGGGGGATACGGGGAGCCCCAGCATTTT.

A few counts support this clonotype. At one end, the junction sequence differs from germline, possibly due to a read error. The chain uses TRBV27 and TRBJ1-1; no clear D gene. Germline CDR1 and CDR2: MNHEY and SMNVEV (reference sequence). The CDR3 totals 14 residues. The DNA for the CDR3 is TGTGCCAGCAGTTTTGACGGGTATGACACTGAAGCTCTCTTT. It encodes CASSFDGYDTEALF.

The rearrangement joins TRBV12-3 or TRBV12-4 to TRBJ2-3; D not certain. The CDR3 is 14 residues long. With 6 bases removed from V and 2 bases from J, the gap between germline ends came to 12 bases. For the CDR3, the DNA is TGTGCCAGCAGCTTACGGCTCTCCACAGATACGCAGTATTTT. Translating gives CASSLRLSTDTQYF.

The chain carries TRBV20-1 and TRBJ1-1; no reliable D call. Looked up from germline, CDR1 is DFQATT and CDR2 is SNEGSKA (reference sequence). The CDR3 extends over 13 amino acids. V lost 3 bases and J lost 0, with 8 bases in between. Written as DNA, the CDR3 is TGCAGTGCTAGCGTTTCCATGAACACTGAAGCTTTCTTT. It encodes CSASVSMNTEAFF.

The genes are TRBV20-1 and TRBJ2-3; the D is unclear. Germline V gives CDR1 DFQATT, CDR2 SNEGSKA (reference sequence). The CDR3 has 14 residues. V lost 0 bases, J lost 2 bases, and 9 bases lay in between. The CDR3 spells CSARDFSPTDTQYF. The CDR3 DNA sequence: TGCAGTGCTAGAGATTTTAGTCCCACAGATACGCAGTATTTT.

This clonotype has a handful of counts. Possible read error: a much larger clone is one base away. This sequence joins TRBV6-6 and TRBJ2-5; perhaps TRBD2 as D (7 bases). In germline, CDR1 is MNHNY, CDR2 SVGAGI (reference sequence). The CDR3 consists of 14 residues. V lost 4 bases, J lost 1 base, and 10 bases lay in between. The CDR3 nucleotides read TGTGCCAGCAGTTGGGGGGGCAGCCAAGAGACCCAGTACTTC. Protein product: CASSWGGSQETQYF.

This clonotype was recorded a few times. This sequence joins TRBV27 and TRBJ1-1, with a possible D match to TRBD1 (5 bases). The CDR3 covers 15 residues. V was pared by 6 bases and J by 3 bases, with 17 bases between. Germline-derived CDR1 and CDR2 are MNHEY and SMNVEV (reference sequence). CDR3 coding DNA: TGTGCCAGCAGCCGACGAACCGGGGGGGACACTGAAGCTTTCTTT. Translated, it gives CASSRRTGGDTEAFF.

CDR3 sequence (DNA): TGTGCCAGCAGAGGACAGGGGGGCTCAGATACGCAGTATTTT. As protein: CASRGQGGSDTQYF. The rearrangement links TRBV7-2 to TRBJ2-3; TRBD1 agrees at 10 bases. CDR3 size: 14 residues. Germline V gives CDR1 SGHTA, CDR2 FQGNSA. J lost 4 bases, V lost 6 bases, and 4 bases had no gene match.